This T cell receptor beta chain was retrieved from a study of early T cells in non-severe SARS-CoV-2 infection. Across the study: Sequencing was performed on bulk RNA from unsorted whole blood, leaving chains unpaired.

With 7 bases removed from V and 8 bases from J, the gap between germline ends came to 21 bases. The CDR3 contains 15 residues. Germline assignment: CDR1 SNHLY and CDR2 FYNNEI. This clonotype was seen more than once but under ten times. cDNA molecules, individually, were tagged with unique molecular identifiers. Via MiXCR, TCRdb re-called the 5' RACE reads, giving one row per CDR3 protein. The table shows roughly 100,000 distinct CDR3 sequences, with 13% occurring only once. This chain uses TRBV2 with TRBJ2-1; D is possibly TRBD2 (6 bases). The source is an adult who was a healthcare worker with PCR-confirmed SARS-CoV-2 infection or an uninfected control (not recorded which). Material for sequencing was whole blood. The CDR3 DNA reads as TGTGCCAGCATCCAAATGACCGGGACTTCCCATGAGCAGTTCTTC. Translating it yields CASIQMTGTSHEQFF.